The 21 T cell receptor beta chains listed next were all sequenced from one sample in a study of brain T cells in children with intractable seizures (dated by TCRdb to the early 2020s). The time point label here, explained by the study, means: blood from clinic visit 5 months post-surgery; TSC patient then seizure free. The library was built by means of the immunoSEQ multiplex PCR assay. Drawn from immuneACCESS, this table holds only the in-frame rearrangements with V and J called that TCRdb kept. Clones are partly lost; checked studies trace under half to an unresolved V gene and leave the rest unexplained. Present in this sample are 340,000 or so clones, 93% of which were seen just once. The ten largest account for about 6% of the sample. Sequenced here: peripheral blood, sampled 5 to 6 months after surgery. The receptors were sampled from a boy younger than two with tuberous sclerosis and intractable seizures.

V and J are TRBV11-3 and TRBJ2-3; no definite D call. CDR3 size: 14 residues. The germline V and J ends were trimmed by 5 bases and 1 base, with 10 bases remaining between them. The V gene's germline CDR1 is SGHNT and CDR2 YENEEA. In nucleotides, the CDR3 is TGTGCCAGCAGCCCCACGCCCCGCACAGATACGCAGTATTTT. It encodes CASSPTPRTDTQYF.

The chain joins TRBV5-5 to TRBJ1-3; D remains ambiguous. Trimming took off 2 bases at V and 0 bases at J, with 9 bases between the two ends. This CDR3 comprises 15 residues. Germline values: CDR1 SGHKS, CDR2 YYEKEE (reference sequence). This CDR3 reads CASSFTEYSGNTIYF. The DNA for the CDR3 is TGTGCCAGCAGCTTCACTGAATACTCTGGAAACACCATATATTTT.

The rearrangement uses TRBV2 and TRBJ1-1, with D possibly TRBD1 on 5 matching bases. CDR3 length: 13 amino acids. Germline CDR1 SNHLY, CDR2 FYNNEI. V lost 4 bases to trimming and J lost 1 base, with 7 bases between them. The CDR3 bases are TGTGCCAGCAGTGTGCAGGGGAACACTGAAGCTTTCTTT. This codes for CASSVQGNTEAFF.

This chain links TRBV25-1 with TRBJ2-3; D call uncertain. V was pared by 1 base and J by 6 bases, with 11 bases between. The CDR3 is 14 residues long. CDR1 MGHDK and CDR2 SYGVNS come from the germline V gene. As DNA, the CDR3 is TGTGCCAGCAGTGAATTGGTAGCTACGGATACGCAGTATTTT. The encoded protein is CASSELVATDTQYF.

This chain connects TRBV7-6 to TRBJ2-2; D not certain. V was clipped by 0 bases and J by 5 bases, with 4 bases between them. CDR1 is SGHVS and CDR2 is FNYEAQ in the germline V gene. The CDR3 contains 13 residues. The chain's CDR3 is CASSLATTGELFF. The CDR3 bases are TGTGCCAGCAGCTTAGCTACTACCGGGGAGCTGTTTTTT.

This rearrangement joins TRBV10-1 to TRBJ2-3; no reliable D call. Trimming removed 6 bases at V and 1 base at J, with 5 bases between. The CDR3 loop spans 12 amino acids. Germline values: CDR1 WNHNN, CDR2 SYGVQD (reference sequence). The CDR3 DNA reads as TGCGCCAGCAGCCTTGGCACAGATACGCAGTATTTT. Protein sequence: CASSLGTDTQYF.

This rearrangement joins TRBV5-1 to TRBJ1-2, with 7 bases matching TRBD1. The CDR3 loop spans 13 amino acids. Germline V gene sequence: CDR1 SGHRS, CDR2 YFSETQ. V lost 7 bases, J lost 4 bases, and 7 bases stayed unmatched. Here the CDR3 reads CASASGGGYGYTF. Here the CDR3 DNA reads TGCGCCAGCGCTTCAGGGGGTGGCTATGGCTACACCTTC.

The V call is TRBV29-1, the J call TRBJ1-2; maybe TRBD1 (6 bases). Per the germline V gene, CDR1 is SQVTM and CDR2 is ANQGSEA. V lost 6 bases and J lost 4, with 15 bases in between. This CDR3 contains 13 residues. The CDR3 DNA reads as TGCAGCGTCGCGGACAGTCTGAGCTATGGCTACACCTTC. Amino acids: CSVADSLSYGYTF.

This clone occurred a few times. The CDR3 DNA reads TGTGCCACCAGCAGGAAACGTAAGGGATTATCTGGAAACACCATATATTTT. Protein product: CATSRKRKGLSGNTIYF. V is TRBV15 and J is TRBJ1-3, with unresolved D. Germline V lookup: CDR1 LNHNV, CDR2 YYDKDF (reference sequence). The CDR3 loop spans 17 amino acids. The V and J ends lost 3 bases and 1 base respectively, with 16 bases between them. Drawing the rest from reference TRBV15 and TRBJ1-3, the complete variable domain is DAMVIQNPRYQVTQFGKPVTLSCSQTLNHNVMYWYQQKSSQAPKLLFHYYDKDFNNEADTPDNFQSRRPNTSFCFLDIRSPGLGDTAMYLCATSRKRKGLSGNTIYFGEGSWLTVV.

The chain recombines TRBV2 with TRBJ1-2; maybe TRBD1 (5 bases). Germline lookup yields CDR1 SNHLY and CDR2 FYNNEI. Trimming removed 3 bases from V and 4 bases from J, with 18 bases in between. The CDR3 has 16 residues. The CDR3 sequence: CASSETHRPISYGYTF. For the CDR3, the DNA is TGTGCCAGCAGTGAGACGCACAGGCCAATAAGCTATGGCTACACCTTC.

This sequence joins TRBV7-3 and TRBJ2-7; TRBD2 is a possible D gene (5 bases). The CDR3 contains 14 residues. Germline CDR1 reads SGHTA; CDR2 reads FQGTGA. V was trimmed by 0 bases and J by 3 bases, leaving 9 bases between them. The CDR3 DNA follows: TGTGCCAGCAGCTTAACCGGGGAGAACTACGAGCAGTACTTC. This gives the protein CASSLTGENYEQYF.

This sequence joins TRBV24-1 and TRBJ2-3, with a possible D match to TRBD1 (6 bases). V gave up 6 bases and J gave up 1 base, with 13 bases separating them. CDR1 is KGHDR and CDR2 is SFDVKD in the germline V gene. The CDR3 runs to 15 residues. CDR3 in DNA: TGTGCCACCAGTTTGGGGGCGCAGGGCACAGATACGCAGTATTTT. Protein: CATSLGAQGTDTQYF.

V is TRBV6-1 and J is TRBJ1-6; D ambiguous. Germline loops: CDR1 MNHNS, CDR2 SASEGT. The V end was cut by 1 base, the J end by 6 bases, with 13 bases between. The CDR3 is 16 amino acids. The CDR3 bases are TGTGCCAGCAGTGAAGGGGTGGGGAGAAGTAATTCACCCCTCCACTTT. Amino acid sequence: CASSEGVGRSNSPLHF.

The chain joins TRBV7-3 to TRBJ2-7; 9 nucleotides align to TRBD1. The CDR3 is 20 amino acids. The junction had 18 bases not matched to a gene; V was cut back by 0 bases and J by 3 bases. CDR1 is SGHTA, CDR2 FQGTGA, per germline. The CDR3 region is CASSLTGLGQGPSPYYEQYF. The DNA of the CDR3 is TGTGCCAGCAGCTTAACTGGTTTGGGACAGGGACCCTCTCCCTACTACGAGCAGTACTTC. The whole variable domain, filled in from reference TRBV7-3 and TRBJ2-7, reads GAGVSQTPSNKVTEKGKYVELRCDPISGHTALYWYRQSLGQGPEFLIYFQGTGAADDSGLPNDRFFAVRPEGSVSTLKIQRTERGDSAVYLCASSLTGLGQGPSPYYEQYFGPGTRLTVT.

This chain joins TRBV7-9 and TRBJ2-2, with 14 bases that match TRBD2. CDR3 length equals 18 residues. Germline CDR1 SEHNR, CDR2 FQNEAQ (reference sequence). Losses at the gene ends were 5 bases for V and 0 bases for J; bases not matched to a gene: 5. The DNA for the CDR3 is TGTGCCAGCAGCCAACCGGGACTAGCGGGGGCGAACACCGGGGAGCTGTTTTTT. Its protein product is CASSQPGLAGANTGELFF.

CDR3 in amino acids: CASSEAGPIYGYTF. CDR3 coding DNA: TGTGCCAGCAGTGAAGCAGGACCCATCTATGGCTACACCTTC. J is TRBJ1-2 and V is TRBV25-1; D unresolved. The CDR3 is made up of 14 amino acids. Germline V gene sequence: CDR1 MGHDK, CDR2 SYGVNS. V lost 2 bases to trimming and J lost 4 bases, with 11 bases between them.

This rearrangement joins TRBV6-6 to TRBJ2-5; no definite D call. Germline CDR1 MNHNY, CDR2 SVGAGI (reference sequence). CDR3 length equals 13 residues. Trimming shortened V by 2 bases and J by 3 bases, and 7 bases separated the two germline ends. CDR3 residues: CASSYRAKETQYF. The CDR3 coding sequence is TGTGCCAGCAGTTACAGGGCAAAAGAGACCCAGTACTTC.

The chain uses TRBV27 and TRBJ1-5, with 7 bases fitting TRBD1. V trimming: 8 bases; J trimming: 3 bases; junction bases outside the gene matches: 4. The CDR3 totals 13 residues. The V gene's germline CDR1 is MNHEY and CDR2 SMNVEV (reference sequence). CDR3 residues: CASARGNNQPQHF. CDR3 in DNA: TGTGCCAGCGCCAGGGGGAACAATCAGCCCCAGCATTTT.

V and J are TRBV19 and TRBJ1-5; D is unclear. The CDR3 length is 13 residues. Germline V lookup: CDR1 LNHDA, CDR2 SQIVND (reference sequence). The V and J ends lost 1 base and 6 bases respectively, with 7 bases between them. The CDR3 coding sequence is TGTGCCAGTAGTATAGGTCGGGCTCAGCCCCAGCATTTT. This sequence encodes CASSIGRAQPQHF.

This sequence joins TRBV3-1 (or the pseudogene TRBV3-2) and TRBJ2-5, with TRBD2 matching over 9 bases. The CDR3 runs to 16 residues. The V and J ends lost 1 base and 5 bases, in that order; junction bases with no gene match: 8. Germline CDR1 LGHDT, CDR2 YNNKEL (reference sequence). The CDR3: CASSQVRIAGVETQYF. For the CDR3, the DNA is TGTGCCAGCAGCCAAGTTCGTATAGCGGGAGTTGAGACCCAGTACTTC.

The chain carries TRBV21-1 and TRBJ1-2. TRBV21-1 is termed a pseudogene. The CDR3 has 17 amino acids. This chain's CDR3 is CASSKEGGAARSYGYTF. The DNA of the CDR3 is TGTGCCAGCAGCAAAGAAGGAGGGGCCGCGCGTTCCTATGGCTACACCTTC.